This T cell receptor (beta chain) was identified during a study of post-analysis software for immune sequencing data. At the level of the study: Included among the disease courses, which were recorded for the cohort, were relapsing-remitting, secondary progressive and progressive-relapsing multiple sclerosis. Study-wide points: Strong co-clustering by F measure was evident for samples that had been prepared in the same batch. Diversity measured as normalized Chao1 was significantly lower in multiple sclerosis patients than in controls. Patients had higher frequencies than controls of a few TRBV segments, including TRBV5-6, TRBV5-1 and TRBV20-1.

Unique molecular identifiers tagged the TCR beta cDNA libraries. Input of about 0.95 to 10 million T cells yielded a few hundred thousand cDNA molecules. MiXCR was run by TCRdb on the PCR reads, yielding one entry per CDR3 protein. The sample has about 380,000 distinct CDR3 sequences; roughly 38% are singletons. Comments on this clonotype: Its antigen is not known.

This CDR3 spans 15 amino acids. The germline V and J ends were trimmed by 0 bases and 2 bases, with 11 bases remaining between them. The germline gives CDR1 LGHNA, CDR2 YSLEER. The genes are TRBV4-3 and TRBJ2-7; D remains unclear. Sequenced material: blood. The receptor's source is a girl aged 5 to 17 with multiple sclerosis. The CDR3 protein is CASSQEISQAYEQYF. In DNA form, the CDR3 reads TGCGCCAGCAGCCAAGAGATCTCCCAGGCCTACGAGCAGTACTTC.